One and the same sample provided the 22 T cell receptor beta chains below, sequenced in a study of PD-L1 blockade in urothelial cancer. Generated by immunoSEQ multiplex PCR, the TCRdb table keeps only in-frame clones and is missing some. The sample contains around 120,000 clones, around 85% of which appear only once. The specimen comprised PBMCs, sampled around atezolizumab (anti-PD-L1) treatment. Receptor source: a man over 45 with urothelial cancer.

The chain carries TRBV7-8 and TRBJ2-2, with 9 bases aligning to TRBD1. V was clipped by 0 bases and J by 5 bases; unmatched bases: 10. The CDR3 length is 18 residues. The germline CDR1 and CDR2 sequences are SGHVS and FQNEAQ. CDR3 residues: CASSLASPSGTGTGELFF. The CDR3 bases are TGTGCCAGCAGCTTAGCGTCTCCCAGCGGGACAGGGACCGGGGAGCTGTTTTTT.

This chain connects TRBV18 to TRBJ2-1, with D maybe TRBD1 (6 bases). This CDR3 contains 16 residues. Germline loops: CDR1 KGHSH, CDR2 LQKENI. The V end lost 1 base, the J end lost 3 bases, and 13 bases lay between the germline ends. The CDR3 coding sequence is TGTGCCAGCTCACCACAAAGGGACACCTACTACAATGAGCAGTTCTTC. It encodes CASSPQRDTYYNEQFF.

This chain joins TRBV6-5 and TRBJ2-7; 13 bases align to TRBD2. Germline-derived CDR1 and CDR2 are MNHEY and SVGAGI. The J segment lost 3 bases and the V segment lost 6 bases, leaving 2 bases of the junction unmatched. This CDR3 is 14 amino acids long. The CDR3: CASSRTSGSYEQYF. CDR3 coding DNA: TGTGCCAGCAGCCGGACTAGCGGGAGCTACGAGCAGTACTTC.

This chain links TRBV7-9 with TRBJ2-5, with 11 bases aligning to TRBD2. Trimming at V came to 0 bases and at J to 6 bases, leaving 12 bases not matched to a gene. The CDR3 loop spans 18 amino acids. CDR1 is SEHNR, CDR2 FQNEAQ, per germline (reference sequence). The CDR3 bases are TGTGCCAGCAGCTTAGCTTCGGGACTAGCGGAATCCCCACAGACCCAGTACTTC. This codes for CASSLASGLAESPQTQYF. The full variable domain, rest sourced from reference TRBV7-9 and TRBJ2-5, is DTGVSQNPRHKITKRGQNVTFRCDPISEHNRLYWYRQTLGQGPEFLTYFQNEAQLEKSRLLSDRFSAERPKGSFSTLEIQRTEQGDSAMYLCASSLASGLAESPQTQYFGPGTRLLVL.

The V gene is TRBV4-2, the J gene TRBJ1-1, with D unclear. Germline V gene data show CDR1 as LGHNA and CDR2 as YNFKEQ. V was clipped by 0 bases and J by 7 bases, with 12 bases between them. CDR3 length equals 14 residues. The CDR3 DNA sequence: TGTGCCAGCAGCCAAGATAGCAGATCTAGTGAAGCTTTCTTT. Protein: CASSQDSRSSEAFF.

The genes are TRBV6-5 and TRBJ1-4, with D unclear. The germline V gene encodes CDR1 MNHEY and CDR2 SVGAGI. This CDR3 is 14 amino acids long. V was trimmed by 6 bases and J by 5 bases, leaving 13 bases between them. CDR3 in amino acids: CASSPFGANEKLFF. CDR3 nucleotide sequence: TGTGCCAGCAGCCCTTTCGGAGCGAATGAAAAACTGTTTTTT.

CDR3: CASSQQGARSEKLFF. Here the CDR3 DNA reads TGTGCCAGTAGCCAACAGGGGGCGCGAAGTGAAAAACTGTTTTTT. V usage is TRBV19 and J usage is TRBJ1-4, with 9 bases fitting TRBD1. J was trimmed by 7 bases and V by 6 bases; bases with no gene match: 9. In germline, CDR1 is LNHDA, CDR2 SQIVND (reference sequence). CDR3 length: 15 residues.

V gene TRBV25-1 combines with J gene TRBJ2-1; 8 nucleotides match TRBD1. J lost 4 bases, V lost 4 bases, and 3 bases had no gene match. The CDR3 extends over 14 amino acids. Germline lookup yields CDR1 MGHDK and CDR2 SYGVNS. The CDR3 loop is CASSGQGAYNEQFF. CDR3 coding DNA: TGTGCCAGCAGTGGGCAGGGGGCGTACAATGAGCAGTTCTTC.

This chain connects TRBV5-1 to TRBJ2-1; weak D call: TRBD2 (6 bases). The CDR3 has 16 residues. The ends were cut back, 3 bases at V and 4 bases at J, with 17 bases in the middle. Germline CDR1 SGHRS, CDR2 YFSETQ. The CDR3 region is CASSSDYRGVYNEQFF. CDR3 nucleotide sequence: TGCGCCAGCAGCTCGGACTACCGAGGGGTTTACAATGAGCAGTTCTTC.

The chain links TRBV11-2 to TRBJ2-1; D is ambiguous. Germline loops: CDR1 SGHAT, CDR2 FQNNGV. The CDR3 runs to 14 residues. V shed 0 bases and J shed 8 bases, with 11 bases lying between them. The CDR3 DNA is TGTGCCAGCAGCTTAGAAGCCGGGTTCGATGAGCAGTTCTTC. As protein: CASSLEAGFDEQFF.

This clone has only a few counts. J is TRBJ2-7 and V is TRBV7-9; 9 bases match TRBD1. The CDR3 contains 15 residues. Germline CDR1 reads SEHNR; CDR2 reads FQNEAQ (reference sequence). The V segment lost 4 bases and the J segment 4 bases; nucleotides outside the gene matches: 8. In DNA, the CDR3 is TGTGCCAGCAGCTACAAGACAGGGGGGGAATACGAGCAGTACTTC. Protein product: CASSYKTGGEYEQYF.

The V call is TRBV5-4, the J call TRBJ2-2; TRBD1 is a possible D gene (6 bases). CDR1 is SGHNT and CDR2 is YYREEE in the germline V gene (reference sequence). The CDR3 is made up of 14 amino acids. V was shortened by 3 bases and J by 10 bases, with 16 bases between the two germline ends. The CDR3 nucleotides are TGTGCCAGCAGCTCATCCCAGGGGTGGGAGGAGCTGTTTTTT. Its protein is CASSSSQGWEELFF. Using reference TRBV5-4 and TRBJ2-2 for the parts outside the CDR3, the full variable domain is ETGVTQSPTHLIKTRGQQVTLRCSSQSGHNTVSWYQQALGQGPQFIFQYYREEENGRGNFPPRFSGLQFPNYSSELNVNALELDDSALYLCASSSSQGWEELFFGEGSRLTVL.

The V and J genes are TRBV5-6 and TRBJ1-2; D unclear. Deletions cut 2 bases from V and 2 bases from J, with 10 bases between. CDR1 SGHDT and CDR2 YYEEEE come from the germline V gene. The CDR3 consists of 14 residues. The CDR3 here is CASSFQIQNYGYTF. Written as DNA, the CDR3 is TGTGCCAGCAGCTTCCAGATACAAAACTATGGCTACACCTTC.

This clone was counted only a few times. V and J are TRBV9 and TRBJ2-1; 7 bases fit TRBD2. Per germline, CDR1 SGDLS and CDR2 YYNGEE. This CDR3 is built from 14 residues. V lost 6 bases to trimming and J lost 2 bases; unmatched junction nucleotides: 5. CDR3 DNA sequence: TGTGCCAGCAACCCCAGCGGGACCTACAATGAGCAGTTCTTC. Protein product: CASNPSGTYNEQFF.

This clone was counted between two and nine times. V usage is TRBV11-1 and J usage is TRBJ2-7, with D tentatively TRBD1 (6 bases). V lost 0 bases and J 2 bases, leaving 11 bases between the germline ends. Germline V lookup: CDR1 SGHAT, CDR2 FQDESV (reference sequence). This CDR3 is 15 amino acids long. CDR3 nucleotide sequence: TGTGCCAGCAGCTTAGCCGATGGACAGCCCTACGAGCAGTACTTC. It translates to CASSLADGQPYEQYF.

Here the CDR3 reads CASSQEGTRTDTQYF. CDR3 bases: TGTGCCAGCAGCCAAGAAGGGACTCGCACAGATACGCAGTATTTT. The chain has TRBV14 and TRBJ2-3; TRBD2 is a possible D gene (6 bases). The CDR3 covers 15 residues. Germline V gene sequence: CDR1 SGHDN, CDR2 FVKESK. The ends were cut back, 0 bases at V and 1 base at J, with 8 bases in the middle.

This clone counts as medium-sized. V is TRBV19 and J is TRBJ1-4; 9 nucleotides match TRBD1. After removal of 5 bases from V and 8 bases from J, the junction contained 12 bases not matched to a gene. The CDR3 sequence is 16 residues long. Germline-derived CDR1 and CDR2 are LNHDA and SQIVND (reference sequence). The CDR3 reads CASSVGTGTGNEKLFF. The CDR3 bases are TGTGCCAGTAGTGTCGGGACAGGGACTGGAAACGAAAAACTGTTTTTT.

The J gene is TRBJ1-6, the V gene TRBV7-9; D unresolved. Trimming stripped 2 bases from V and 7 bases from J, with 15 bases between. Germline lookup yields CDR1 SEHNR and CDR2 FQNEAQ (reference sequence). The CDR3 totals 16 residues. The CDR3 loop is CASSLTSGRLNSPLHF. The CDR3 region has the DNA TGTGCCAGCAGCTTAACCTCAGGCAGGCTAAATTCACCCCTCCACTTT.

The CDR3 is CATSRKGTGATEAFF. CDR3 sequence (DNA): TGTGCCACCAGCAGGAAGGGTACAGGGGCCACTGAAGCTTTCTTT. The rearrangement links TRBV15 to TRBJ1-1; 7 bases fit TRBD1. The junction had 8 bases not matched to a gene; V was cut back by 3 bases and J by 4 bases. Per the germline V gene, CDR1 is LNHNV and CDR2 is YYDKDF (reference sequence). This CDR3 region has 15 residues.

The CDR3 region is CASSLNGGRDGELFF. The CDR3 coding sequence is TGCGCCAGCAGCTTGAACGGCGGGAGGGACGGGGAGCTGTTTTTT. The V call is TRBV5-1, the J call TRBJ2-2, with 9 positions matching TRBD2. After removal of 1 base from V and 7 bases from J, the junction contained 5 bases not matched to a gene. Per germline, CDR1 SGHRS and CDR2 YFSETQ. CDR3 size: 15 residues.

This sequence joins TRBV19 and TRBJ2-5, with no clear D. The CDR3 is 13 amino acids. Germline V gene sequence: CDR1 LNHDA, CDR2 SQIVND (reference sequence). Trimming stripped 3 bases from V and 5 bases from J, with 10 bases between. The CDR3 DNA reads TGTGCCAGTAGTATTGGCCCATGGGAGACCCAGTACTTC. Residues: CASSIGPWETQYF.

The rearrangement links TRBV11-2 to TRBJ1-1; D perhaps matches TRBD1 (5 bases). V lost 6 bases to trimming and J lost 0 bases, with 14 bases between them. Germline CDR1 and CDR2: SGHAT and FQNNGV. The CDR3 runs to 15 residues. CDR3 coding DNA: TGTGCCAGCAGATTGGGACTGACCATGAACACTGAAGCTTTCTTT. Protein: CASRLGLTMNTEAFF.